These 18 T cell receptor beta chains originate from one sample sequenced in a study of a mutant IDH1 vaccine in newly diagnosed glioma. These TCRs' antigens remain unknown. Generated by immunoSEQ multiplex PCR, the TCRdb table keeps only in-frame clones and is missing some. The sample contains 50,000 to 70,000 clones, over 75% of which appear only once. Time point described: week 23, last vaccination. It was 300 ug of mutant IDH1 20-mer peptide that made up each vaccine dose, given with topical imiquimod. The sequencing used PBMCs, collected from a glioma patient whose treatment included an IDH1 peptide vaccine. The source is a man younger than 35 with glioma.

CDR3 sequence reads: CAISEKGDEQYF. The DNA for the CDR3 is TGTGCCATCAGTGAGAAGGGGGACGAGCAGTACTTC. This sequence joins TRBV10-3 and TRBJ2-7; D perhaps matches TRBD1 (6 bases). Germline V gene lookup returns CDR1 ENHRY and CDR2 SYGVKD. The CDR3 contains 12 residues. V lost 2 bases and J 5 bases, leaving 7 bases between the germline ends.

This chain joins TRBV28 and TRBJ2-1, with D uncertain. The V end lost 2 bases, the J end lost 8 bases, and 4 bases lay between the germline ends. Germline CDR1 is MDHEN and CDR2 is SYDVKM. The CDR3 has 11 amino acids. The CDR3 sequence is CASSLGYEQFF. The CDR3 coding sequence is TGTGCCAGCAGTTTAGGCTATGAGCAGTTCTTC.

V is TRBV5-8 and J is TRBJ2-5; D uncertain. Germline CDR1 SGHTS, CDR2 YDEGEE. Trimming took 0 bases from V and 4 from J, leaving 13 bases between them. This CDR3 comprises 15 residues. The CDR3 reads CASSLGRLALETQYF. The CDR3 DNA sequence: TGTGCCAGCAGCTTGGGTCGTTTGGCATTAGAGACCCAGTACTTC. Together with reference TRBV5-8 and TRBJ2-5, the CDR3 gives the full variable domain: EAGVTQSPTHLIKTRGQQATLRCSPISGHTSVYWYQQALGLGLQFLLWYDEGEERNRGNFPPRFSGRQFPNYSSELNVNALELEDSALYLCASSLGRLALETQYFGPGTRLLVL.

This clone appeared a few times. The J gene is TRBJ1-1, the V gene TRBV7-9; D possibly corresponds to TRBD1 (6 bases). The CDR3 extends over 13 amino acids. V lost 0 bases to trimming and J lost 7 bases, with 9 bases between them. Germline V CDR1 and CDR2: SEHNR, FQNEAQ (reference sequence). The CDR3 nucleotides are TGTGCCAGCAGCTTAGCCAGGGACAATGAAGCTTTCTTT. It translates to CASSLARDNEAFF.

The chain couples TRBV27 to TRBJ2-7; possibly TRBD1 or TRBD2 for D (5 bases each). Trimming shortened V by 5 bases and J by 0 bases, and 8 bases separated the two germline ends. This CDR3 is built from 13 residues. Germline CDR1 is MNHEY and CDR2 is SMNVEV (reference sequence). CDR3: CASSPGASYEQYF. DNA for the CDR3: TGTGCCAGCAGTCCCGGGGCCTCCTACGAGCAGTACTTC.

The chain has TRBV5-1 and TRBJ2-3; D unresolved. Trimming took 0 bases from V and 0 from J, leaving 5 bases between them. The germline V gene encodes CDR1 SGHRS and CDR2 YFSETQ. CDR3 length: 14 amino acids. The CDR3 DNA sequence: TGCGCCAGCAGCTTGGGGCGGAGCACAGATACGCAGTATTTT. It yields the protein CASSLGRSTDTQYF.

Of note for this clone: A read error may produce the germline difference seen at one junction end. CDR3 in DNA: TGTGCTAGCAGCTTAGGAAGCAGTTGGGGGAACACCATATATTTT. Amino acids: CASSLGSSWGNTIYF. This chain links TRBV7-7 with TRBJ1-3; weak D call: TRBD1 (5 bases). The CDR3 is 15 residues long. The germline V gene encodes CDR1 SSHAT and CDR2 FNYEAQ (reference sequence). The full variable domain, in which reference TRBV7-7 and TRBJ1-3 provide the parts outside the CDR3, is GAGVSQSPRYKVTKRGQDVTLRCDPISSHATLYWYQQALGQGPEFLTYFNYEAQPDKSGLPSDRFSAERPEGSISTLTIQRTEQRDSAMYRCASSLGSSWGNTIYFGEGSWLTVV.

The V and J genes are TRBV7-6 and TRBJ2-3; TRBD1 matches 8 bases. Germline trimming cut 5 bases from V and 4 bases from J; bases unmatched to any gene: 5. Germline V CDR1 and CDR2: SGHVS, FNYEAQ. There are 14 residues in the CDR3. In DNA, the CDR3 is TGTGCCAGCAGCCGGACAGGGATTGCAGATACGCAGTATTTT. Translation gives CASSRTGIADTQYF.

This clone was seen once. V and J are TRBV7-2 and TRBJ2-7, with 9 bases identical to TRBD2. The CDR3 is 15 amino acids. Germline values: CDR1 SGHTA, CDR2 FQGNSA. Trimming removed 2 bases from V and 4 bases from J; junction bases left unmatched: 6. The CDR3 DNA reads TGTGCCAGCAGCTTACATAGCGGGAGTGTTTACGAGCAGTACTTC. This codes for CASSLHSGSVYEQYF.

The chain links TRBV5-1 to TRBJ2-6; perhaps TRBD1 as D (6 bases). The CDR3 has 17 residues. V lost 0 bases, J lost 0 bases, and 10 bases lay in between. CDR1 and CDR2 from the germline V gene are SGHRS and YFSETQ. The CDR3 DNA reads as TGCGCCAGCAGCTTGGGGACAGTGAGCTCTGGGGCCAACGTCCTGACTTTC. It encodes CASSLGTVSSGANVLTF. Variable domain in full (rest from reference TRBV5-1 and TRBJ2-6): KAGVTQTPRYLIKTRGQQVTLSCSPISGHRSVSWYQQTPGQGLQFLFEYFSETQRNKGNFPGRFSGRQFSNSRSEMNVSTLELGDSALYLCASSLGTVSSGANVLTFGAGSRLTVL.

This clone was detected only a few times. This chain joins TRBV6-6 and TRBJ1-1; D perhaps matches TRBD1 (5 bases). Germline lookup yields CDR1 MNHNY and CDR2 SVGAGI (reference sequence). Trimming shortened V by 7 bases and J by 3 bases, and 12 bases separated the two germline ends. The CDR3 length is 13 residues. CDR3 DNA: TGTGCCAGCACCTACACGGGGGACACTGAAGCTTTCTTT. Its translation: CASTYTGDTEAFF.

The CDR3 here is CASSLSRTGDTDTQYF. CDR3 sequence (DNA): TGTGCCAGCAGTTTATCGCGGACAGGGGACACAGATACGCAGTATTTT. The chain employs TRBV27 and TRBJ2-3, with TRBD1 matching 9 bases. Germline lookup yields CDR1 MNHEY and CDR2 SMNVEV (reference sequence). J gave up 2 bases and V 0 bases, and 3 bases lay outside the gene matches. CDR3 size: 16 residues.

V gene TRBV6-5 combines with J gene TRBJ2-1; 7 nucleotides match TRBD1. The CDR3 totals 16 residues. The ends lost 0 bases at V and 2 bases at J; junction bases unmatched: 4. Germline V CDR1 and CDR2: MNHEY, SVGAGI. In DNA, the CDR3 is TGTGCCAGCAGTTACTCTCAACAGGGGACCTACAATGAGCAGTTCTTC. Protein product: CASSYSQQGTYNEQFF.

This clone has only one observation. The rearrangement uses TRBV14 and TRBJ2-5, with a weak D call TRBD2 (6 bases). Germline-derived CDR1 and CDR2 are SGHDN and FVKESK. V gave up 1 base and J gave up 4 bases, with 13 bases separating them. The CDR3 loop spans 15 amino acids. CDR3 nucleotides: TGTGCCAGCAGCCAAGTGGGGGGTCGGGGAGAGACCCAGTACTTC. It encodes CASSQVGGRGETQYF.

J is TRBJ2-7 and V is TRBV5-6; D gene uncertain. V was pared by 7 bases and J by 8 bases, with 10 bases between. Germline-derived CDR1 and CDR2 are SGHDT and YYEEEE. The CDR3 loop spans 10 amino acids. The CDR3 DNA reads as TGTGCCAGCGGAAGCCCAAAGCAGTACTTC. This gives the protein CASGSPKQYF.

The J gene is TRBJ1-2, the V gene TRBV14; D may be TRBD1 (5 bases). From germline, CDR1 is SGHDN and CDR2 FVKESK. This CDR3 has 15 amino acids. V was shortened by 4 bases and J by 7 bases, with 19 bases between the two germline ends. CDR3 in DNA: TGTGCCAGCAGCCTTGGGGGGAAGGGGTGGCGTGGCTACACCTTC. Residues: CASSLGGKGWRGYTF.

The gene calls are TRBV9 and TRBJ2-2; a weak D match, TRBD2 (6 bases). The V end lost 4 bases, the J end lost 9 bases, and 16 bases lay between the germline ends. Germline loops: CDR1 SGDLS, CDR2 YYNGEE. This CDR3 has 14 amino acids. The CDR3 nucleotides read TGTGCCAGCAGCCCCGGGGGTCCGGAGCGGGAGCTGTTTTTT. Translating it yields CASSPGGPERELFF.

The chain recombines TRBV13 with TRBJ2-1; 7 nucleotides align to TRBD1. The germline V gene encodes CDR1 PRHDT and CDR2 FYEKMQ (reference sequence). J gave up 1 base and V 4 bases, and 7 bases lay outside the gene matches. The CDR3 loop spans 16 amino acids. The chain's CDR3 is CASSSPRQGSYNEQFF. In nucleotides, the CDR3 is TGTGCCAGCAGCTCGCCCCGACAGGGTTCCTACAATGAGCAGTTCTTC.